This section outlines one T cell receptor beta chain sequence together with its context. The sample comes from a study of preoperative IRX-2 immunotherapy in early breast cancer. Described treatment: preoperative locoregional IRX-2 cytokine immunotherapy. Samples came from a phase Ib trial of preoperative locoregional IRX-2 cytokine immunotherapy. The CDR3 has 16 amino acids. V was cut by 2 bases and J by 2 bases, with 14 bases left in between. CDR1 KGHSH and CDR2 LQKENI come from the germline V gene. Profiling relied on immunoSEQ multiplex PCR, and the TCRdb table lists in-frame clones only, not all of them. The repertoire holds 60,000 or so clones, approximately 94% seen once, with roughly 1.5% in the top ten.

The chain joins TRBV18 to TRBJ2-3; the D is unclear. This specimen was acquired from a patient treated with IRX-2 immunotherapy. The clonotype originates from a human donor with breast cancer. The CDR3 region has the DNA TGTGCCAGCTCACCAACGATCCTCACCGCCACAGATACGCAGTATTTT. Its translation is CASSPTILTATDTQYF.